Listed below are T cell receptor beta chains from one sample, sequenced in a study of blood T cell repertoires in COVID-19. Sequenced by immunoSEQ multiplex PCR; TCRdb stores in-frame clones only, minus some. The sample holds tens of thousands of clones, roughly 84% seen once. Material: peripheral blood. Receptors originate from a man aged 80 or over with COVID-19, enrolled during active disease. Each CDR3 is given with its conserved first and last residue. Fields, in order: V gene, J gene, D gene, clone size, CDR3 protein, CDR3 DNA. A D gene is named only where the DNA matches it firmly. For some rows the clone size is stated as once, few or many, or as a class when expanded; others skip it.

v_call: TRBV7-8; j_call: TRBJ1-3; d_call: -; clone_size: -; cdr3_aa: CASSFSGGGSGNTIYF; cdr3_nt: TGTGCCAGCAGCTTCTCGGGCGGGGGGTCTGGAAACACCATATATTTT
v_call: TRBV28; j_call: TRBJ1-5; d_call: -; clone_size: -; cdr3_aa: CASSLQLHQPQHF; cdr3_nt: TGTGCCAGCAGTTTGCAGTTACATCAGCCCCAGCATTTT
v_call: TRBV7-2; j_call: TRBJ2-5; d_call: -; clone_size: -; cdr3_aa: CASSLVGASGEETQYF; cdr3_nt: TGTGCCAGCAGCTTAGTGGGGGCGAGCGGGGAAGAGACCCAGTACTTC
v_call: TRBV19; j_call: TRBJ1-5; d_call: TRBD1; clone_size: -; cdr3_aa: CASSPGQGMKPQHF; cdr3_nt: TGTGCCAGTAGCCCGGGACAGGGGATGAAGCCCCAGCATTTT
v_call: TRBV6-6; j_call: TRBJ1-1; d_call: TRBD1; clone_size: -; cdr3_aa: CASSYATGGGTEAFF; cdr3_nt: TGTGCCAGCAGTTACGCAACAGGGGGGGGGACTGAAGCTTTCTTT
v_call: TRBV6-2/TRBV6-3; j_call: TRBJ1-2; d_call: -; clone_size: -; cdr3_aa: CASSGAGYGYTF; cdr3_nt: TGTGCCAGCAGCGGGGCAGGCTATGGCTACACCTTC
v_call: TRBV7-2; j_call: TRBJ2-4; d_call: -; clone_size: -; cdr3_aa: CASSYGKNIQYF; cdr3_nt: TGTGCCAGCAGTTACGGGAAAAACATTCAGTACTTC
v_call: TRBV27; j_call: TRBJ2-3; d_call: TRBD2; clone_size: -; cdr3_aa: CASRGHGGVTDTQYF; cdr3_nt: TGTGCCAGCCGGGGCCACGGGGGGGTCACAGATACGCAGTATTTT
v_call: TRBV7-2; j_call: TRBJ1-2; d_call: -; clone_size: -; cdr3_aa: CASSQTGSYGYTF; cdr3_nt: TGTGCCAGCAGCCAAACAGGGAGCTATGGCTACACCTTC
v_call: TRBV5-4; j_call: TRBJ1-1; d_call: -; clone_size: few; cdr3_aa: CASSLDRHTEAFF; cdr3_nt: TGTGCCAGCAGCTTGGACAGGCACACTGAAGCTTTCTTT
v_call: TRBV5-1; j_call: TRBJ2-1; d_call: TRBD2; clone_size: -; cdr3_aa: CASSDSGGEYNEQFF; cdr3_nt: TGCGCCAGCAGCGATAGCGGGGGGGAATACAATGAGCAGTTCTTC
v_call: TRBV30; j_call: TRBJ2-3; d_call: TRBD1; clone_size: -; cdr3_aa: CAWETGDTQYF; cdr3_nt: TGTGCCTGGGAGACAGGGGATACGCAGTATTTT
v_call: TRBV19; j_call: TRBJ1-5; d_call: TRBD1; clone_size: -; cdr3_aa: CASSPGQAVRQPQHF; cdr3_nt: TGTGCCAGTAGTCCCGGACAGGCCGTCAGACAGCCCCAGCATTTT
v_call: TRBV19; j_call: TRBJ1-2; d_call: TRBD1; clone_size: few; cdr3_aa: CASAGQTGDYGYTF; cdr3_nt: TGTGCCAGCGCTGGGCAAACAGGGGACTATGGCTACACCTTC
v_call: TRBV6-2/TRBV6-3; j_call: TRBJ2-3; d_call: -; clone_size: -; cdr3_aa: CASSYSRGVDTQYF; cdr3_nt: TGTGCCAGCAGTTACTCCAGGGGGGTGGATACGCAGTATTTT
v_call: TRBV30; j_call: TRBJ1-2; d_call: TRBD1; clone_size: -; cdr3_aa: CAWTRGQGVDGYTF; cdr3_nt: TGTGCCTGGACAAGGGGGCAGGGGGTTGATGGCTACACCTTC
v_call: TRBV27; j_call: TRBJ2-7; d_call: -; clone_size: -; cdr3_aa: CASSRPTESYEQYF; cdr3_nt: TGTGCCAGCAGTCGACCGACTGAATCCTACGAGCAGTACTTC
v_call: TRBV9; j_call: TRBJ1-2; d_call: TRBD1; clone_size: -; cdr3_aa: CASSSQGNGYTF; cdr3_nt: TGTGCCAGCAGCTCACAGGGGAATGGCTACACCTTC
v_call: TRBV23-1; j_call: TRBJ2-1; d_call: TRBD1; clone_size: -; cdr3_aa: CASNPGTGDYNEQFF; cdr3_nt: TGCGCCAGCAATCCCGGGACAGGGGACTACAATGAGCAGTTCTTC
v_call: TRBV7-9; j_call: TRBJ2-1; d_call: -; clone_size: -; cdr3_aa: CASSLEGRNNEQFF; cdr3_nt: TGTGCCAGCAGCTTAGAAGGCAGGAACAATGAGCAGTTCTTC
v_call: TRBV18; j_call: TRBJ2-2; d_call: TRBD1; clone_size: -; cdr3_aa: CASSPNRGLPNTGELFF; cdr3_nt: TGTGCCAGCTCACCAAACAGGGGGCTACCGAACACCGGGGAGCTGTTTTTT
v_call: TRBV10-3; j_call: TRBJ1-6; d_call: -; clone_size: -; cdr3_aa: CAIRGGPNSPLHF; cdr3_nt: TGTGCCATCAGGGGGGGGCCTAATTCACCCCTCCACTTT
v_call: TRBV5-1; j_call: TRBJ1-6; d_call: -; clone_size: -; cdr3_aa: CASSLAPRGDGSPLHF; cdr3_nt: TGCGCCAGCAGCTTGGCCCCCAGGGGCGACGGTTCACCCCTCCACTTT
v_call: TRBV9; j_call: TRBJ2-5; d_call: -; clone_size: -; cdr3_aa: CASSVGGRQGGLETQYF; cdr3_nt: TGTGCCAGCAGCGTGGGGGGTCGACAGGGTGGGTTAGAGACCCAGTACTTC
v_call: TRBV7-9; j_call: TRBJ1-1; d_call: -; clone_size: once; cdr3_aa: CASSLAGRGNTEAFF; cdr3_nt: TGTGCCAGCAGCTTAGCCGGCAGGGGGAACACTGAAGCTTTCTTT
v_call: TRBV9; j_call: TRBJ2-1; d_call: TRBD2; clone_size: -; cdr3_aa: CASRTSGTSYNEQFF; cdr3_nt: TGTGCCAGCAGGACTAGCGGGACCTCCTACAATGAGCAGTTCTTC
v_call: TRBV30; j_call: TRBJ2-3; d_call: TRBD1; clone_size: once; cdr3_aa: CAWRDPGQEPNHGTDTQYF; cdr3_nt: TGTGCCTGGAGAGACCCGGGACAGGAGCCGAACCACGGCACAGATACGCAGTATTTT
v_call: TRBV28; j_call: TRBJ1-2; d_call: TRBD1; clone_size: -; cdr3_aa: CASSLPPGQGTDGYTF; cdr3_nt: TGTGCCAGCAGTTTACCCCCGGGACAGGGAACCGATGGCTACACCTTC
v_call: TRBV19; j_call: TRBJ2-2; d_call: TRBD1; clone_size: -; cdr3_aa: CASRDRDRDLTGELFF; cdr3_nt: TGTGCCAGTAGGGACCGGGACAGGGACCTCACCGGGGAGCTGTTTTTT
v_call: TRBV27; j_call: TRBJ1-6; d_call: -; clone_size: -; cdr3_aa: CASSSRGSSYNSPLHF; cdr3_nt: TGTGCCAGCAGTTCCCGCGGGAGCTCCTATAATTCACCCCTCCACTTT
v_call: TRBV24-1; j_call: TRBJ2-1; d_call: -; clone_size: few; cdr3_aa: CATSESGKQFF; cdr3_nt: TGTGCCACCAGTGAGTCAGGGAAGCAGTTCTTC
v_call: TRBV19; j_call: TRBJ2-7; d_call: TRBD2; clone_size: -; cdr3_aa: CASSKAGTSGGTYEQYF; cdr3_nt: TGTGCCAGTAGTAAAGCCGGGACTAGCGGGGGGACGTACGAGCAGTACTTC
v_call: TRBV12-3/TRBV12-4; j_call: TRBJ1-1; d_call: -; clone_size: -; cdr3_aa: CASSLQENTEAFF; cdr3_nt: TGTGCCAGCAGTTTGCAGGAGAACACTGAAGCTTTCTTT
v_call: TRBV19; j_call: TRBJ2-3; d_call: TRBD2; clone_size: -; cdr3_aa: CASSIPSGGLYTQYF; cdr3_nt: TGTGCCAGTAGTATCCCTAGCGGGGGCCTGTATACGCAGTATTTT
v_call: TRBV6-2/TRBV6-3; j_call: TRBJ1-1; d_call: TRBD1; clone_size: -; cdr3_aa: CASSYLQGALNTEAFF; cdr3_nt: TGTGCCAGCAGTTACCTCCAGGGGGCTCTGAACACTGAAGCTTTCTTT
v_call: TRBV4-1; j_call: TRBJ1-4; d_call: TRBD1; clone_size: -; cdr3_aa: CASSQGSADRGGEKLFF; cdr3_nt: TGCGCCAGCAGCCAAGGGTCCGCCGACAGGGGGGGAGAAAAACTGTTTTTT
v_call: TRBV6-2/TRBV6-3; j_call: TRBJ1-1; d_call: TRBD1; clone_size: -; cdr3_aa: CASSRTGNTEAFF; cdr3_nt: TGTGCCAGCAGCCGGACAGGGAACACTGAAGCTTTCTTT
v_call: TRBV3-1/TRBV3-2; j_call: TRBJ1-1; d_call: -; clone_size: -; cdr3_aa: CASSQPHGGAKNTEAFF; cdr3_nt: TGTGCCAGCAGCCAACCCCACGGAGGGGCAAAGAACACTGAAGCTTTCTTT
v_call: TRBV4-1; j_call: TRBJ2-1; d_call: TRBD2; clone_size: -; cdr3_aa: CASSQDPRTSGRRNEQFF; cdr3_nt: TGCGCCAGCAGCCAAGATCCTAGGACTAGCGGGAGGAGGAATGAGCAGTTCTTC
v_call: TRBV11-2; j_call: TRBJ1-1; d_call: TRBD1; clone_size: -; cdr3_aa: CASSLDRAGGMAEAFF; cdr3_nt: TGTGCCAGCAGCTTAGATAGGGCAGGGGGCATGGCTGAAGCTTTCTTT
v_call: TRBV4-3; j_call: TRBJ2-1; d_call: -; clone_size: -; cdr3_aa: CASSQGYYNEQFF; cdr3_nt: TGCGCCAGCAGCCAGGGCTATTACAATGAGCAGTTCTTC
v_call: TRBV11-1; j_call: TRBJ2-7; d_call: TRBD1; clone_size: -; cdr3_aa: CASSPRGTGGFGQYF; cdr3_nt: TGTGCCAGCAGCCCCCGAGGGACAGGGGGCTTCGGGCAGTACTTC
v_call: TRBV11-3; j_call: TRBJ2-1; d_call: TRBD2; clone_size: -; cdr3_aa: CASSLERGGHEQFF; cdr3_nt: TGTGCCAGCAGCTTGGAGCGGGGGGGCCATGAGCAGTTCTTC
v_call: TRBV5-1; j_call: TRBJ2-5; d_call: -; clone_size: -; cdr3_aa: CASSLGGEETQYF; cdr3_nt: TGCGCCAGCAGCTTGGGTGGAGAAGAGACCCAGTACTTC
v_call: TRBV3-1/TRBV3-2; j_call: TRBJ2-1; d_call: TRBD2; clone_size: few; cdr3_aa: CASSPHSPGLAVGEQFF; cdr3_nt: TGTGCCAGCAGCCCTCACAGCCCGGGACTAGCGGTGGGTGAGCAGTTCTTC
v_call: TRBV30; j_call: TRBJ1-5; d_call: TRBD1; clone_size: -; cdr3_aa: CAWSATGDYRNQPQHF; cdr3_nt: TGTGCCTGGAGTGCCACAGGGGATTATCGCAATCAGCCCCAGCATTTT
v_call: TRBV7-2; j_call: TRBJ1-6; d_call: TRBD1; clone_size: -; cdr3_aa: CASSPGQHNSPLHF; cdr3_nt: TGTGCCAGCAGTCCGGGACAGCATAATTCACCCCTCCACTTT
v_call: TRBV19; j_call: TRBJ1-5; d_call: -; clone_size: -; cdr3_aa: CASSTGGAGTQHF; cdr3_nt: TGTGCCAGTAGTACGGGCGGGGCTGGTACCCAGCATTTT
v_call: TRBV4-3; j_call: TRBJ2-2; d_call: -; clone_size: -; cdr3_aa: CASSQFGSTGELFF; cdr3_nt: TGCGCCAGCAGCCAATTTGGGAGCACCGGGGAGCTGTTTTTT
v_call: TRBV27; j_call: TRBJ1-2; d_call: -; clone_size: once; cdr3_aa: CASSDYPTQYYGYTF; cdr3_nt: TGTGCCAGCAGTGATTACCCCACACAATACTATGGCTACACCTTC
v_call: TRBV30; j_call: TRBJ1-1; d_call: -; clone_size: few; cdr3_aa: CAWSPLDTEAFF; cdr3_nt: TGTGCCTGGAGTCCACTCGACACTGAAGCTTTCTTT
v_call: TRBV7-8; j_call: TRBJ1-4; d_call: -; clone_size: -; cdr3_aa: CASSLALGLSFMEKLFF; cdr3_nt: TGTGCCAGCAGCTTAGCGCTGGGGCTTTCCTTTATGGAAAAACTGTTTTTT
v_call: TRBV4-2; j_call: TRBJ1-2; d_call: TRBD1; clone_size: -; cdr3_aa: CASSQVGGQGAHGYTF; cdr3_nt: TGTGCCAGCAGCCAAGTGGGAGGACAGGGGGCGCATGGCTACACCTTC
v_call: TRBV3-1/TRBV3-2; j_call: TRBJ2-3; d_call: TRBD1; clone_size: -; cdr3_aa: CASSQGDRGDTQYF; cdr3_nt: TGTGCCAGCAGCCAAGGGGACAGGGGAGATACGCAGTATTTT
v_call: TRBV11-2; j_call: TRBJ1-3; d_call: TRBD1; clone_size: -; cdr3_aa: CASSSRQGAGIHIYF; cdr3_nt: TGTGCCAGCAGCTCTCGACAGGGTGCTGGGATTCACATATATTTT